Sequencing of this T cell receptor (beta chain) was carried out in a study of a mutant IDH1 vaccine in newly diagnosed glioma. Looking at the study overall: Across weeks 1, 3, 5, 7, 11, 15, 19 and 23, patients received a vaccination each time, eight in all. Patients got their first vaccination 4-6 weeks after radiotherapy alone, or with temozolomide cycles.

This CDR3 region has 14 residues. CDR1 MDHEN and CDR2 SYDVKM come from the germline V gene. Trimming left V 3 bases short and J 5 bases short, with 11 bases between. Time point meaning: week 5, during vaccination. It was 300 ug of mutant IDH1 20-mer peptide that made up each vaccine dose, given with topical imiquimod. Of note for this clone: Its antigen is not identified.

Study-level findings and limits: Pseudoprogression seemed unlinked to shifts in top peripheral T cell clonotypes.

Data came from immunoSEQ multiplex PCR; TCRdb stores just in-frame clones and leaves some out. The data contain about 30,000 clones, 87% of them seen just once; the ten biggest clones take up under 4%. This specimen was peripheral blood mononuclear cells (PBMCs), taken from a glioma patient whose treatment included an IDH1 peptide vaccine. The source is a woman in her thirties or forties with glioma. Some clones in this sample may be carry-over from other donors' samples. The rearrangement uses TRBV28 and TRBJ1-5, with D possibly matching TRBD1 (6 bases). CDR3 DNA: TGTGCCAGCAGTTTCAGGGGCAACTATCAGCCCCAGCATTTT. It yields the protein CASSFRGNYQPQHF.